This is a list of T cell receptor beta chains from one sample in a study of T cell repertoires in aging, cancer and after chemotherapy. TCRdb itself ran the multiplex PCR reads through MiXCR, one entry per CDR3 protein. The sample has fewer than 20,000 distinct CDR3 sequences, 45% to 50% seen once. Sequenced input: blood. The source is a human donor in good health. CDR3s include the opening cysteine and the closing phenylalanine or tryptophan. D genes are given only for firm matches. Size tells how often a clone was seen (once, few, many) or the class of an expanded clone, and some rows leave it out.

length	V	J	size	D	CDR3	DNA
16	TRBV5-6	TRBJ1-1	NA	NA	CASSFRSTQKGTEAFF	TGTGCCAGCAGCTTTAGATCAACCCAAAAAGGCACTGAAGCTTTCTTT
15	TRBV27	TRBJ2-3	NA	NA	CASRRAVDLGDTQYF	TGTGCCAGCAGGAGGGCCGTCGACCTCGGGGATACGCAGTATTTT
17	TRBV15	TRBJ2-7	NA	NA	CATSKHMNPIAAYEQYF	TGTGCCACCAGCAAACATATGAACCCCATAGCGGCCTACGAGCAGTACTTC
11	TRBV6-5	TRBJ1-1	NA	TRBD1	CASIKQGRAFF	TGTGCCAGCATCAAACAGGGGAGGGCTTTCTTT
16	TRBV15	TRBJ2-1	NA	TRBD1	CATSRDAQGAGNEQFF	TGTGCCACCAGCAGAGATGCGCAGGGGGCTGGGAATGAGCAGTTCTTC
17	TRBV27	TRBJ2-7	NA	TRBD2	CASSPDGGGRGSYEQYF	TGTGCCAGCAGTCCAGACGGGGGGGGAAGAGGCTCCTACGAGCAGTACTTC
15	TRBV13	TRBJ2-5	NA	TRBD1	CASSFPGQGRETQYF	TGTGCCAGCAGCTTCCCGGGACAGGGTCGGGAGACCCAGTACTTC
14	TRBV19	TRBJ2-1	medium-sized	NA	CASSIGNLYNEQFF	TGTGCCAGTAGTATCGGTAACCTTTACAATGAGCAGTTCTTC
13	TRBV29-1	TRBJ1-5	NA	NA	CSARKAPDQPQHF	TGCAGCGCCAGAAAGGCACCAGATCAGCCCCAGCATTTT
16	TRBV11-1	TRBJ2-3	few	NA	CASILDGDAGTDTQYF	TGTGCCAGCATCCTCGACGGGGACGCGGGCACAGATACGCAGTATTTT
13	TRBV6-5	TRBJ2-7	NA	NA	CASVRDGTYEQYF	TGTGCCAGCGTCCGGGACGGGACCTACGAGCAGTACTTC
13	TRBV19	TRBJ2-7	NA	NA	CASSTSSGMEQYF	TGTGCCAGTAGTACCAGCTCTGGGATGGAGCAGTACTTC
15	TRBV29-1	TRBJ2-5	medium-sized	TRBD2	CSVEGPAGGRETQYF	TGCAGCGTTGAAGGCCCAGCGGGAGGTCGAGAGACCCAGTACTTC
15	TRBV19	TRBJ1-2	few	TRBD1	CASSTGTGLLYGYTF	TGTGCCAGTAGTACCGGGACAGGACTCCTATATGGCTACACCTTC
16	TRBV11-1	TRBJ2-1	few	TRBD2	CASTGQGTSGRNEQFF	TGTGCCAGCACCGGGCAAGGGACTAGCGGGAGAAATGAGCAGTTCTTC
14	TRBV19	TRBJ2-5	medium-sized	TRBD1	CATSGTGDVETQYF	TGTGCCACTTCCGGGACAGGGGATGTAGAGACCCAGTACTTC
14	TRBV19	TRBJ2-6	medium-sized	NA	CASSIDSGANVLTF	TGTGCCAGTAGTATAGACTCTGGGGCCAACGTCCTGACTTTC
15	TRBV6-5	TRBJ2-2	few	NA	CASTDDWGAGGELFF	TGTGCCAGTACCGACGATTGGGGCGCGGGCGGGGAGCTGTTTTTT